These 7 T cell receptor beta chains came from one sample sequenced in a study of T cells in Graves' hyperthyroidism and ophthalmopathy. RNA transcripts gave rise to amplified TCR beta CDR3 regions. The HTBI set primed first-round TCR CDR3 RT-PCR. TCRdb fed the multiplex PCR reads into MiXCR, producing one record per CDR3 protein. The sample has approximately 560,000 distinct CDR3 sequences; 46% are singletons. The sequenced material came from peripheral blood or thyroid tissue (not recorded which). The receptors derive from a woman aged 18-29 years with Graves' hyperthyroidism.

The table lists this clonotype with many counts. The chain carries TRBV29-1 and TRBJ1-1, with D possibly being TRBD1 (6 bases). Trimming removed 7 bases at V and 3 bases at J, with 15 bases between. This CDR3 is 13 amino acids long. CDR1 and CDR2 (germline): SQVTM, ANQGSEA. The CDR3 sequence: CSARGGLDTEAFF. The DNA of the CDR3 is TGCAGCGCTAGGGGGGGCTTGGACACTGAAGCTTTCTTT.

This rearrangement joins TRBV20-1 to TRBJ1-5, with a possible D match to TRBD1 (5 bases). With 6 bases removed from V and 3 bases from J, the gap between germline ends came to 18 bases. Germline values: CDR1 DFQATT, CDR2 SNEGSKA (reference sequence). The CDR3 has 15 amino acids. The CDR3 reads CSATRQPIVNQPQHF. The CDR3 bases are TGCAGTGCGACGAGACAGCCTATAGTCAATCAGCCCCAGCATTTT.

This clonotype turned up a few times. This chain joins TRBV29-1 and TRBJ2-7, with D possibly being TRBD2 (6 bases). The CDR3 length is 13 residues. Looked up from germline, CDR1 is SQVTM and CDR2 is ANQGSEA. V lost 7 bases and J lost 7, with 20 bases in between. The chain's CDR3 is CSASRSGSWEQYF. In DNA form, the CDR3 reads TGCAGCGCCAGTCGTAGCGGCTCTTGGGAGCAGTACTTC.

The rearrangement links TRBV10-3 to TRBJ2-7; possible D gene TRBD1, 6 bases. Per germline, CDR1 ENHRY and CDR2 SYGVKD. CDR3 length: 16 residues. With 7 bases removed from V and 1 base from J, the gap between germline ends came to 20 bases. The CDR3 region is CAIIVEGDTYSYEQYF. The CDR3 nucleotides are TGTGCCATCATTGTAGAGGGGGACACGTATTCCTACGAGCAGTACTTC.

This chain links TRBV25-1 with TRBJ2-7, with 8 bases that match TRBD2. CDR3 length equals 15 residues. With 1 base clipped from V and 4 bases from J, the junction kept 6 bases outside the gene matches. Germline loops: CDR1 MGHDK, CDR2 SYGVNS. CDR3 bases: TGTGCCAGCAGTGAATCAGCGGGAGTAGATTACGAGCAGTACTTC. This translates into CASSESAGVDYEQYF.

The chain uses TRBV29-1 and TRBJ2-3, with D possibly being TRBD1 (6 bases). Germline CDR1 is SQVTM and CDR2 is ANQGSEA. V was cut by 5 bases and J by 2 bases, with 17 bases left in between. The CDR3 is made up of 15 amino acids. For the CDR3, the DNA is TGCAGCGTTTCCAACAGGGTTGCCGACACAGATACGCAGTATTTT. It is translated as CSVSNRVADTDTQYF.

A word on this clonotype: The CDR3 does not end in the conserved phenylalanine or tryptophan, so this is likely a read error. The limits of the CDR3 on the DNA are not certain, so only TCRdb's listed CDR3 is given. V usage is TRBV5-4 and J usage is TRBJ1-1; the table's D gene call, TRBD1, was not cross checked with the DNA. From its first to its last residue, the CDR3 has 9 amino acids. Germline V CDR1 and CDR2: SGHNT, YYREEE (reference sequence). CDR3 in amino acids: CASSYPGDR.